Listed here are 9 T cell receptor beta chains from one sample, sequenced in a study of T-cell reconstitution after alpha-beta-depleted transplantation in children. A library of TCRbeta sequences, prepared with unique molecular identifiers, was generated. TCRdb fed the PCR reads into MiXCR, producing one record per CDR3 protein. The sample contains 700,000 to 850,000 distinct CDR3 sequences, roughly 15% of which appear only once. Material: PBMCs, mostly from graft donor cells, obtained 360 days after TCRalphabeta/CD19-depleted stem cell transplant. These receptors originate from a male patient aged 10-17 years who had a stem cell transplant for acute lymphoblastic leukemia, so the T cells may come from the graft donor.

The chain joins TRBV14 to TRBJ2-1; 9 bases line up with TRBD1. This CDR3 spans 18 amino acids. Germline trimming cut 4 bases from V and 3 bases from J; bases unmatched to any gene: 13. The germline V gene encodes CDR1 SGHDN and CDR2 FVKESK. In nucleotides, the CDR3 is TGTGCCAGCAGCCCCCTTATCGCCGGGACAGGGTTCTACAATGAGCAGTTCTTC. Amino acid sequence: CASSPLIAGTGFYNEQFF.

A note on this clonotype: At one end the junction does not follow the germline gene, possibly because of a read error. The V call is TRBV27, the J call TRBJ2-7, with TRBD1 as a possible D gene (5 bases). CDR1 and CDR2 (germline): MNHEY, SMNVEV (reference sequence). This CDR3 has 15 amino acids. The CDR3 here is CASSPWPQGTYEQSF. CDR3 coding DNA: TGTGCCAGCAGTCCATGGCCCCAGGGTACCTACGAGCAGTCCTTC.

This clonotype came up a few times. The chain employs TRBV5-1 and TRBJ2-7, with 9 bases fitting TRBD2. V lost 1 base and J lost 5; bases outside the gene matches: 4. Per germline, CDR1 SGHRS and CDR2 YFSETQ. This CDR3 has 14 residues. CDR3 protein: CASSLIAGADEQYF. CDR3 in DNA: TGCGCCAGCAGCTTGATAGCGGGGGCGGACGAGCAGTACTTC.

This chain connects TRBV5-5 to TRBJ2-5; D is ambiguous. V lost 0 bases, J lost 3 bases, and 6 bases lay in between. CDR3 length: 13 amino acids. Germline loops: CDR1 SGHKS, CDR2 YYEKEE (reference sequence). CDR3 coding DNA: TGTGCCAGCAGCTTGGGGGTGAAAGAGACCCAGTACTTC. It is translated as CASSLGVKETQYF.

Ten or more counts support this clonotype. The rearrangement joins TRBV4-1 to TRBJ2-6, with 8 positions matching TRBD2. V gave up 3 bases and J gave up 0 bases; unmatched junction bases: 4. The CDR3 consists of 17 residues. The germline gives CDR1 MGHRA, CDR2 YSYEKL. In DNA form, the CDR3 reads TGCGCCAGCAGCCACGGACTAGCCATCTCTGGGGCCAACGTCCTGACTTTC. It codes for CASSHGLAISGANVLTF.

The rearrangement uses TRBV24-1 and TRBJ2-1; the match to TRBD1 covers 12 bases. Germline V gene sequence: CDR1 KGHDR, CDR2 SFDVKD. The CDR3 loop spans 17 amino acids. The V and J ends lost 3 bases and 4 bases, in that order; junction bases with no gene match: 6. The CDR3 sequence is CATSDTPGQGAYNEQFF. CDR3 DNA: TGTGCCACCAGTGATACGCCGGGACAGGGGGCTTACAATGAGCAGTTCTTC.

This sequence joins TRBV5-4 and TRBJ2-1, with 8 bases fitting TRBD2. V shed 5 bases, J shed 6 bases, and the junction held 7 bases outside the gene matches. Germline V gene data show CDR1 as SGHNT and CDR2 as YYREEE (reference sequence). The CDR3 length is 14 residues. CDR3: CASRASGSGNEQFF. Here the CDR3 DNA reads TGTGCCAGCAGGGCGAGCGGGAGTGGCAATGAGCAGTTCTTC.

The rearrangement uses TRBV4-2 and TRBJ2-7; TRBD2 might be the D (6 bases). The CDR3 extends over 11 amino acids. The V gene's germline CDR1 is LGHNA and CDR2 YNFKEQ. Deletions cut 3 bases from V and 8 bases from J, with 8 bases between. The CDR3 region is CASSQGRQQYF. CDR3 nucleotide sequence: TGTGCCAGCAGCCAGGGGAGGCAGCAGTACTTC.

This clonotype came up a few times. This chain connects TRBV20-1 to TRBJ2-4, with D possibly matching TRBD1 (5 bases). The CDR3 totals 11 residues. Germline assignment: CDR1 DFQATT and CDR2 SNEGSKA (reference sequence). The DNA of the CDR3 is TGCAGCCCAGGGTACAAAAACATTCAGTACTTC. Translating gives CSPGYKNIQYF.